One and the same sample provided the 23 T cell receptor beta chains below, sequenced in a study of blood T cell repertoires in COVID-19. Measured with immunoSEQ multiplex PCR; TCRdb has only the in-frame clones, and not every one. The table shows around 260,000 clones, with over 80% occurring only once. The sample consisted of peripheral blood. The receptors come from a woman aged 70-85 years with COVID-19, enrolled during active disease.

The rearrangement uses TRBV30 and TRBJ1-1, with no clear D. The CDR3 extends over 12 amino acids. Germline V gives CDR1 GTSNPN, CDR2 SVGIG (reference sequence). Deletions cut 2 bases from V and 11 bases from J, with 15 bases between. The DNA for the CDR3 is TGTGCCTGGAGTCCAGGCTCATTGGCCGCTTTCTTT. Its protein product is CAWSPGSLAAFF.

About this clone itself: The same CDR3 is also encoded by other DNA sequences in this sample. This rearrangement joins TRBV28 to TRBJ1-1; 7 bases fit TRBD1. CDR3 length: 12 amino acids. Unmatched junction bases numbered 1, after V lost 8 bases and J lost 1 base. Germline V gene lookup returns CDR1 MDHEN and CDR2 SYDVKM. The CDR3 loop is CASRQGNTEAFF. As DNA, the CDR3 is TGTGCCAGCCGACAGGGGAACACTGAAGCTTTCTTT. The variable domain in full, with the rest retrieved from reference TRBV28 and TRBJ1-1, is DVKVTQSSRYLVKRTGEKVFLECVQDMDHENMFWYRQDPGLGLRLIYFSYDVKMKEKGDIPEGYSVSREKKERFSLILESASTNQTSMYLCASRQGNTEAFFGQGTRLTVV.

The chain has TRBV19 and TRBJ1-2, with 10 positions matching TRBD1. This CDR3 has 13 amino acids. Germline V gene data show CDR1 as LNHDA and CDR2 as SQIVND (reference sequence). J gave up 8 bases and V 9 bases, and 9 bases lay outside the gene matches. CDR3 DNA sequence: TGTGCCAGCAATATGGGACAGGGGTCCGGCTACACCTTC. The encoded protein is CASNMGQGSGYTF.

V usage is TRBV27 and J usage is TRBJ1-1, with unresolved D. V shed 8 bases and J shed 1 base, with 11 bases lying between them. CDR1 is MNHEY and CDR2 is SMNVEV in the germline V gene (reference sequence). The CDR3 is 13 amino acids. As DNA, the CDR3 is TGTGCCAGCGGAGTTAACACGAACACTGAAGCTTTCTTT. As protein: CASGVNTNTEAFF.

This clone is a singleton in its sample. The chain joins TRBV25-1 to TRBJ2-1, with 12 bases lining up with TRBD2. Germline lookup yields CDR1 MGHDK and CDR2 SYGVNS. V dropped 3 bases and J dropped 5; count of bases not matched to a gene: 5. This CDR3 is built from 16 residues. The CDR3 DNA follows: TGTGCCAGCAGTGATCTAGCGGGAGGGCCGGACAATGAGCAGTTCTTC. This encodes CASSDLAGGPDNEQFF. The complete variable domain, with remaining parts taken from reference TRBV25-1 and TRBJ2-1, reads EADIYQTPRYLVIGTGKKITLECSQTMGHDKMYWYQQDPGMELHLIHYSYGVNSTEKGDLSSESTVSRIRTEHFPLTLESARPSHTSQYLCASSDLAGGPDNEQFFGPGTRLTVL.

The chain recombines TRBV19 with TRBJ1-2; D unresolved. CDR1 is LNHDA and CDR2 is SQIVND in the germline V gene (reference sequence). The CDR3 loop spans 12 amino acids. This CDR3 reads CPKGGSRGGYTF. Written as DNA, the CDR3 is TGTCCCAAAGGAGGATCCCGCGGGGGCTACACCTTC.

V is TRBV6-5 and J is TRBJ2-2; no clear D. There are 15 residues in the CDR3. With 6 bases removed from V and 3 bases from J, the gap between germline ends came to 14 bases. In germline, CDR1 is MNHEY, CDR2 SVGAGI. CDR3 protein: CASSPSAADTGELFF. CDR3 coding DNA: TGTGCCAGCAGCCCCTCCGCGGCGGACACCGGGGAGCTGTTTTTT.

The rearrangement joins TRBV5-1 to TRBJ2-3; 12 positions agree with TRBD2. The trim removed 2 bases at V and 4 bases at J, leaving 14 bases unmatched. CDR1 and CDR2 from the germline V gene are SGHRS and YFSETQ. This CDR3 has 19 residues. In DNA form, the CDR3 reads TGCGCCAGCAGCTTATCCTGGCTAGCGGGAGGGCCGGGGGCAGATACGCAGTATTTT. Its translation is CASSLSWLAGGPGADTQYF.

This clone was seen a few times. The chain couples TRBV3-1 (or the pseudogene TRBV3-2) to TRBJ1-6; 7 bases line up with TRBD1. V dropped 2 bases and J dropped 9; count of bases not matched to a gene: 4. CDR1 is LGHDT and CDR2 is YNNKEL in the germline V gene (reference sequence). The CDR3 consists of 14 residues. This CDR3 reads CASSQKTGSSPLHF. CDR3 nucleotide sequence: TGTGCCAGCAGCCAAAAGACAGGGAGTTCACCCCTCCACTTT.

V is TRBV28 and J is TRBJ1-2; tentative D call: TRBD1 (5 bases). The germline gives CDR1 MDHEN, CDR2 SYDVKM. V lost 7 bases, J lost 9 bases, and 12 bases lay in between. The CDR3 totals 11 residues. The CDR3 bases are TGTGCCAGCAATCAGGGAAACAGCTACACCTTC. It is translated as CASNQGNSYTF.

Worth noting for this clone: Additional DNA sequences in this sample encode the identical CDR3. This chain links TRBV5-4 with TRBJ2-3, with D possibly being TRBD2 (6 bases). Germline V gene data show CDR1 as SGHNT and CDR2 as YYREEE (reference sequence). The CDR3 sequence is 13 residues long. V was cut by 0 bases and J by 4 bases, with 6 bases left in between. DNA of the CDR3: TGTGCCAGCAGCTTGGGCGGGGCAGATACGCAGTATTTT. Encoded protein: CASSLGGADTQYF.

This clone has just one count. This chain joins TRBV11-1 and TRBJ1-1, with TRBD1 identical over 8 bases. The CDR3 runs 14 residues. Trimming at V came to 4 bases and at J to 3 bases, leaving 4 bases not matched to a gene. Germline CDR1 and CDR2: SGHAT and FQDESV (reference sequence). CDR3: CASSWGQEYTEAFF. The DNA of the CDR3 is TGTGCCAGCAGCTGGGGACAGGAATACACTGAAGCTTTCTTT.

The V gene is TRBV7-2, the J gene TRBJ2-5; 8 bases are shared with TRBD2. Germline CDR1 and CDR2: SGHTA and FQGNSA. The CDR3 totals 16 residues. Losses at the gene ends were 1 base for V and 4 bases for J; bases not matched to a gene: 8. The CDR3 spells CASSLGPAGVGETQYF. As DNA, the CDR3 is TGTGCCAGCAGCTTAGGGCCAGCGGGGGTGGGAGAGACCCAGTACTTC.

This chain links TRBV18 with TRBJ1-4; 10 nucleotides line up with TRBD1. From germline, CDR1 is KGHSH and CDR2 LQKENI. The CDR3 is 17 residues long. V dropped 5 bases and J dropped 8; count of bases not matched to a gene: 14. CDR3: CASSSPSTGGFREKLFF. As DNA, the CDR3 is TGTGCCAGCTCATCGCCTTCGACAGGGGGCTTTAGAGAAAAACTGTTTTTT.

The chain is built from TRBV6-6 and TRBJ1-6; 7 nucleotides match TRBD1. Unmatched junction bases numbered 2, after V lost 2 bases and J lost 4 bases. Germline V gene data show CDR1 as MNHNY and CDR2 as SVGAGI (reference sequence). There are 15 residues in the CDR3. CDR3 residues: CASSYTGEYNSPLHF. The CDR3 bases are TGTGCCAGCAGTTACACAGGGGAGTATAATTCACCCCTCCACTTT.

This chain uses TRBV6-6 with TRBJ2-3; D gene unclear. The V gene lost 6 bases and the J gene lost 4 bases, with 11 bases spanning the gap. Germline CDR1 MNHNY, CDR2 SVGAGI (reference sequence). This CDR3 is 13 amino acids long. The CDR3 DNA reads as TGTGCCAGCAGACTTTTACAGTCAGATACGCAGTATTTT. This sequence encodes CASRLLQSDTQYF.

Here the CDR3 reads CASSRTSGGNEQFF. In nucleotides, the CDR3 is TGTGCCAGCAGTAGGACTAGCGGGGGCAATGAGCAGTTCTTC. V gene TRBV6-6 combines with J gene TRBJ2-1; 13 nucleotides match TRBD2. This CDR3 comprises 14 residues. Germline V lookup: CDR1 MNHNY, CDR2 SVGAGI (reference sequence). Unmatched junction bases numbered 1, after V lost 5 bases and J lost 6 bases.

CDR3 in DNA: TGTGCCAGCAGCCCTTTAACTAATGCAGAAGCTTTCTTT. It translates to CASSPLTNAEAFF. The chain has TRBV3-1 (or the pseudogene TRBV3-2) and TRBJ1-1; D is unresolved. This CDR3 spans 13 amino acids. The V and J ends lost 4 bases and 8 bases respectively, with 14 bases between them. Germline loops: CDR1 LGHDT, CDR2 YNNKEL (reference sequence).

The gene calls are TRBV19 and TRBJ2-5, with 13 bases aligning to TRBD2. This CDR3 spans 15 amino acids. V lost 3 bases, J lost 5 bases, and 3 bases stayed unmatched. Germline V gene lookup returns CDR1 LNHDA and CDR2 SQIVND (reference sequence). Here the CDR3 DNA reads TGTGCCAGTAGTATCGGACTAGCGGGAGTTGAGACCCAGTACTTC. Residues: CASSIGLAGVETQYF.

The chain links TRBV4-3 to TRBJ1-2; maybe TRBD1 (6 bases). The CDR3 length is 17 residues. Germline assignment: CDR1 LGHNA and CDR2 YSLEER. V was shortened by 2 bases and J by 0 bases, with 16 bases between the two germline ends. CDR3 nucleotides: TGCGCCAGCAGCCAACGAGTTTACAGGGCGACTAACTATGGCTACACCTTC. It translates to CASSQRVYRATNYGYTF.

The chain carries TRBV9 and TRBJ1-1; no definite D call. Germline CDR1 and CDR2: SGDLS and YYNGEE. CDR3 size: 13 residues. Trimming pared 3 bases from V and 11 bases from J, leaving 17 bases between. CDR3 residues: CASSAGPSGRAFF. The CDR3 DNA reads as TGTGCCAGCAGCGCCGGACCCTCGGGGAGGGCTTTCTTT.

This sequence joins TRBV28 and TRBJ2-1, with 11 positions matching TRBD2. The V segment lost 6 bases and the J segment 5 bases; nucleotides outside the gene matches: 9. CDR1 and CDR2 (germline): MDHEN, SYDVKM. The CDR3 runs to 16 residues. The CDR3 nucleotides read TGTGCCAGCAGCAGATCTAGCGGGAGGCGAGACAATGAGCAGTTCTTC. This gives the protein CASSRSSGRRDNEQFF.

V usage is TRBV4-1 and J usage is TRBJ1-4; the match to TRBD1 covers 8 bases. Germline V gene lookup returns CDR1 MGHRA and CDR2 YSYEKL. The CDR3 is 14 residues long. J gave up 7 bases and V 7 bases, and 8 bases lay outside the gene matches. The CDR3 region has the DNA TGCGCCAGCAAGATGACAGGGGACGGTGAAAAACTGTTTTTT. Its protein is CASKMTGDGEKLFF.